The clone carrying this TCR beta chain came up a few times. The data originate from a study of blood T cells in healthy people across ages. PCR was performed a second time for about 6 to 11 cycles using a sample-barcoded 5' primer and a J-beta primer mix. Via MiXCR, TCRdb re-called the 5' RACE reads, giving one row per CDR3 protein. The sample shows about 930,000 distinct CDR3 sequences, about 27% of them seen only once. The same data also went into a second study, on T cells of mothers and their children. From that study: The second PCR's M1S primer added sample barcodes and 2-4 random nucleotides.

The specimen sequenced was blood. This sequence originates from a woman aged 40 to 49 in good health.

The CDR3 sequence: CASSRAGNTIYF. The CDR3 bases are TGTGCCAGCAGCAGGGCTGGAAACACCATATATTTT. The genes are TRBV9 and TRBJ1-3; no definite D call. CDR3 size: 12 residues. V shed 4 bases and J shed 2 bases, with 4 bases lying between them. Germline loops: CDR1 SGDLS, CDR2 YYNGEE.